The clone carrying this TCR beta chain has a handful of counts. Its cognate antigen is unknown. These data are taken from a study of T cell repertoires in cytomegalovirus infection. As for the study in general: Public signatures in TCR beta pointed to CMV infection and matching HLA type.

Notes on the study in general: In two of eight donors, the top clonotype was HLA-C-restricted CMV-specific.

Trimming cost V 6 bases and J 7 bases; bases outside gene matches: 7. CDR3 size: 15 residues. Germline V gene data show CDR1 as SGHRS and CDR2 as YFSETQ. TCRdb itself ran the reads through MiXCR, one entry per CDR3 protein. The table records about 400,000 distinct CDR3 sequences, 15% to 20% of them present only once. This receptor was obtained from a human donor in good health (CMV status not recorded). Some clones in this sample may be carry-over from other donors' samples. The sample consisted of PBMCs. The genes are TRBV5-1 and TRBJ2-1, with TRBD2 matching over 13 bases. The CDR3, as DNA: TGCGCCAGCACAGAACTAGCGGGAGGGGCTAATGAGCAGTTCTTC. Its translation: CASTELAGGANEQFF.